Presented here are 15 T cell receptor beta chains from one specimen sequenced in a study of T cell changes during pregnancy in multiple sclerosis. Produced via immunoSEQ multiplex PCR; TCRdb's table is partial and in-frame only. The table includes 85,000 to 100,000 clones, 80% to 95% detected once. Sequenced here: peripheral blood, sampled after pregnancy. These receptors all come from a female donor with multiple sclerosis, enrolled in a pregnancy study.

This chain connects TRBV5-1 to TRBJ2-7, with D perhaps matching TRBD2 (6 bases). Germline V gene sequence: CDR1 SGHRS, CDR2 YFSETQ. The CDR3 contains 12 residues. V was shortened by 0 bases and J by 6 bases, with 7 bases between the two germline ends. The CDR3 sequence: CASSLAGGEQYF. As DNA, the CDR3 is TGCGCCAGCAGCTTGGCCGGGGGCGAGCAGTACTTC. The full variable domain, its missing parts supplied by reference TRBV5-1 and TRBJ2-7, is KAGVTQTPRYLIKTRGQQVTLSCSPISGHRSVSWYQQTPGQGLQFLFEYFSETQRNKGNFPGRFSGRQFSNSRSEMNVSTLELGDSALYLCASSLAGGEQYFGPGTRLTVT.

The sample holds a few counts of this clone. V is TRBV5-4 and J is TRBJ2-7; 7 bases are shared with TRBD2. The CDR3 extends over 14 amino acids. Unmatched junction bases numbered 6, after V lost 4 bases and J lost 2 bases. CDR1 SGHNT and CDR2 YYREEE come from the germline V gene (reference sequence). The CDR3 region is CASSPGTTTYEQYF. In DNA form, the CDR3 reads TGTGCCAGCAGCCCAGGGACTACTACCTACGAGCAGTACTTC.

This chain connects TRBV30 to TRBJ1-4; D gene unclear. Germline V gene data show CDR1 as GTSNPN and CDR2 as SVGIG (reference sequence). CDR3 size: 13 residues. Trimming removed 3 bases from V and 6 bases from J, with 11 bases in between. This CDR3 reads CAWRATRDEKLFF. The CDR3 nucleotides are TGTGCCTGGAGAGCAACCCGGGATGAAAAACTGTTTTTT.

The gene calls are TRBV19 and TRBJ2-3, with a possible D match to TRBD1 (6 bases). The CDR3 length is 17 residues. The V gene's germline CDR1 is LNHDA and CDR2 SQIVND (reference sequence). Trimming took off 7 bases at V and 6 bases at J, with 26 bases between the two ends. CDR3 sequence: CASTLRGAFAQGDTQYF. The CDR3 DNA reads TGTGCCAGTACCTTGAGGGGCGCATTCGCACAGGGTGATACGCAGTATTTT.

This chain joins TRBV19 and TRBJ1-5; no clear D gene. The CDR3 runs 13 residues. CDR1 and CDR2 (germline): LNHDA, SQIVND (reference sequence). Trimming removed 4 bases from V and 2 bases from J, with 6 bases in between. This CDR3 is CASSTQRNQPQHF. The CDR3 DNA follows: TGTGCCAGTAGTACACAGCGCAATCAGCCCCAGCATTTT. Full variable domain (missing parts from reference TRBV19 and TRBJ1-5): DGGITQSPKYLFRKEGQNVTLSCEQNLNHDAMYWYRQDPGQGLRLIYYSQIVNDFQKGDIAEGYSVSREKKESFPLTVTSAQKNPTAFYLCASSTQRNQPQHFGDGTRLSIL.

V is TRBV9 and J is TRBJ2-2; a possible D gene is TRBD1 (5 bases). The CDR3 runs to 15 residues. V lost 0 bases and J lost 4, with 10 bases in between. Germline CDR1 SGDLS, CDR2 YYNGEE. The CDR3 nucleotides are TGTGCCAGCAGCGTAGTGGGTAGGGGCACCGGGGAGCTGTTTTTT. Amino acid sequence: CASSVVGRGTGELFF.

This sequence joins TRBV28 and TRBJ2-2, with D perhaps TRBD2 (7 bases). Germline V gene sequence: CDR1 MDHEN, CDR2 SYDVKM. This CDR3 comprises 18 residues. The V and J ends lost 6 bases and 4 bases respectively, with 24 bases between them. Here the CDR3 reads CASSPRDIRRGSTGELFF. The DNA for the CDR3 is TGTGCCAGCAGCCCGAGGGACATAAGGCGGGGGAGCACCGGGGAGCTGTTTTTT. The variable domain in full, with the rest retrieved from reference TRBV28 and TRBJ2-2, is DVKVTQSSRYLVKRTGEKVFLECVQDMDHENMFWYRQDPGLGLRLIYFSYDVKMKEKGDIPEGYSVSREKKERFSLILESASTNQTSMYLCASSPRDIRRGSTGELFFGEGSRLTVL.

The V call is TRBV7-9, the J call TRBJ1-2; 10 bases line up with TRBD1. Trimming removed 3 bases from V and 5 bases from J; junction bases left unmatched: 9. This CDR3 contains 16 residues. CDR1 is SEHNR and CDR2 is FQNEAQ in the germline V gene (reference sequence). The CDR3 sequence is CASSFPKGQGNYGYTF. The CDR3 coding sequence is TGTGCCAGCAGCTTTCCGAAGGGACAGGGGAATTATGGCTACACCTTC. Full variable domain (missing parts from reference TRBV7-9 and TRBJ1-2): DTGVSQNPRHKITKRGQNVTFRCDPISEHNRLYWYRQTLGQGPEFLTYFQNEAQLEKSRLLSDRFSAERPKGSFSTLEIQRTEQGDSAMYLCASSFPKGQGNYGYTFGSGTRLTVV.

The CDR3 nucleotides read TGCGCCAGCAGCCTGACTAGCGACTCCACCGGGGAGCTGTTTTTT. Protein sequence: CASSLTSDSTGELFF. The V call is TRBV5-1, the J call TRBJ2-2, with 8 bases matching TRBD2. The V segment lost 4 bases and the J segment 4 bases; nucleotides outside the gene matches: 6. CDR3 length equals 15 residues. Per germline, CDR1 SGHRS and CDR2 YFSETQ.

The genes are TRBV14 and TRBJ1-2; D remains ambiguous. This CDR3 has 14 amino acids. V was clipped by 0 bases and J by 4 bases, with 9 bases between them. Germline-derived CDR1 and CDR2 are SGHDN and FVKESK. For the CDR3, the DNA is TGTGCCAGCAGCCAAGAGGTAGCCACCTATGGCTACACCTTC. This translates into CASSQEVATYGYTF.

V and J are TRBV7-9 and TRBJ1-4; D ambiguous. V was shortened by 2 bases and J by 2 bases, with 15 bases between the two germline ends. CDR3 length: 17 amino acids. Germline V CDR1 and CDR2: SEHNR, FQNEAQ (reference sequence). The CDR3 reads CASSLIPGLTTNEKLFF. The CDR3, as DNA: TGTGCCAGCAGCTTAATACCGGGGTTGACGACTAATGAAAAACTGTTTTTT.

The chain couples TRBV6-1 to TRBJ2-3; 12 bases line up with TRBD2. Germline V CDR1 and CDR2: MNHNS, SASEGT. The CDR3 spans 15 residues. The junction had 1 base not matched to a gene; V was cut back by 2 bases and J by 4 bases. This CDR3 is CASSELAGGPDTQYF. DNA of the CDR3: TGTGCCAGCAGTGAACTAGCGGGGGGGCCAGATACGCAGTATTTT.

This clone has ten or more counts. This chain connects TRBV7-6 to TRBJ1-1; D call uncertain. The CDR3 has 15 residues. The germline CDR1 and CDR2 sequences are SGHVS and FNYEAQ. The germline V and J ends were trimmed by 5 bases and 0 bases, with 13 bases remaining between them. The CDR3 bases are TGTGCCAGCAGCCACGTCCAGGAACTGAACACTGAAGCTTTCTTT. Translating gives CASSHVQELNTEAFF.

The chain joins TRBV6-1 to TRBJ1-1, with 7 bases lining up with TRBD1. Per the germline V gene, CDR1 is MNHNS and CDR2 is SASEGT. This CDR3 has 14 amino acids. The trim removed 6 bases at V and 1 base at J, leaving 5 bases unmatched. Here the CDR3 reads CASSRTGQNTEAFF. The CDR3 nucleotides are TGTGCCAGCAGCAGGACAGGCCAGAACACTGAAGCTTTCTTT.

The chain uses TRBV2 and TRBJ2-5; TRBD1 might be the D (7 bases). The germline gives CDR1 SNHLY, CDR2 FYNNEI. V was trimmed by 2 bases and J by 4 bases, leaving 11 bases between them. This CDR3 region has 14 residues. The CDR3: CASSERQGGETQYF. CDR3 bases: TGTGCCAGCAGTGAAAGACAGGGAGGAGAGACCCAGTACTTC.